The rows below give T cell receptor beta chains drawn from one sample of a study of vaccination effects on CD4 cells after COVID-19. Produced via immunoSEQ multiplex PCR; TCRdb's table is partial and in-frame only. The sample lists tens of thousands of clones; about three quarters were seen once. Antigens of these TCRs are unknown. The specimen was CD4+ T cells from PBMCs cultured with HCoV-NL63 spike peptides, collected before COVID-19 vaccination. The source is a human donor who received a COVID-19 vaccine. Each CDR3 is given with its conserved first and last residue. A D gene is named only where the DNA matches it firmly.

CDR3 protein: CASSHGDASNQPQHF
D gene: .
V gene: TRBV5-8

CDR3 protein: CASSVGPGSYEQYF
D gene: .
V gene: TRBV9

CDR3 protein: CASRAPGGTEAFF
D gene: .
V gene: TRBV6-5

CDR3 protein: CASRTSGRSYEQYF
D gene: TRBD2
V gene: TRBV6-5

CDR3 protein: CSVSPPRGGVETQYF
D gene: TRBD2
V gene: TRBV29-1

CDR3 protein: CASSRATGIDTEAFF
D gene: .
V gene: TRBV5-4

CDR3 protein: CASSSLFSVSYEQYF
D gene: .
V gene: TRBV28

CDR3 protein: CASSEGTSGSYEQYF
D gene: TRBD2
V gene: TRBV4-2

CDR3 protein: CASSYRPVTGELFF
D gene: .
V gene: TRBV6-5

CDR3 protein: CASSPSAPTDTQYF
D gene: .
V gene: TRBV6-2/TRBV6-3

CDR3 protein: CASSLALGSNQPQHF
D gene: .
V gene: TRBV7-2

CDR3 protein: CAISESSGANVLTF
D gene: .
V gene: TRBV10-3

CDR3 protein: CASSVAGETQYF
D gene: TRBD2
V gene: TRBV19

CDR3 protein: CAISEFGVAGLNEQFF
D gene: TRBD2
V gene: TRBV10-3

CDR3 protein: CASSVGTATNEKLFF
D gene: .
V gene: TRBV9

CDR3 protein: CSAFRGYEQYF
D gene: .
V gene: TRBV20-1

CDR3 protein: CASSAGTGTLKAFF
D gene: TRBD1
V gene: TRBV5-6

CDR3 protein: CASSLGSYQETQYF
D gene: .
V gene: TRBV5-1

CDR3 protein: CASSEGRRTEAFF
D gene: .
V gene: TRBV9

CDR3 protein: CASSFGGNQETQYF
D gene: .
V gene: TRBV28

CDR3 protein: CASSADRSKLNEKLFF
D gene: TRBD1
V gene: TRBV2

CDR3 protein: CASSLGLAGPQDTQYF
D gene: TRBD2
V gene: TRBV4-1

CDR3 protein: CASSLRGGTARSGANVLTF
D gene: .
V gene: TRBV28

CDR3 protein: CASRGGLYNEQFF
D gene: .
V gene: TRBV7-2

CDR3 protein: CASSYPPQGAEAFF
D gene: .
V gene: TRBV6-2/TRBV6-3

CDR3 protein: CASSLEPAGVTDTQYF
D gene: TRBD2
V gene: TRBV5-4

CDR3 protein: CSVPGQGKFYGYTF
D gene: TRBD1
V gene: TRBV29-1

CDR3 protein: CASSVGGRGSYNEQFF
D gene: TRBD2
V gene: TRBV28

CDR3 protein: CASGPRQELWPQPQHF
D gene: .
V gene: TRBV12-5